What follows are 22 T cell receptor beta chains derived from one specimen sequenced in a study of prognosis after radiotherapy for stage I lung cancer. Genomic DNA provided the template from which TCR beta CDR3 was amplified by two-round multiplex PCR. Primers (each specific to one TRBV or TRBJ gene) were used in first-round PCR. TCRdb reprocessed the multiplex PCR reads with MiXCR, giving one entry per CDR3 protein. The sample includes about 17,000 distinct CDR3 sequences, approximately 29% of them seen just once. The sequencing used PBMCs, collected before or after stereotactic body radiation therapy (not recorded which). The receptors were gathered from a donor aged 50 or older with non-small cell lung cancer.

Concerning this clonotype itself: A far more abundant clone sits one base away, making this likely a read error. This chain joins TRBV28 and TRBJ1-1, with D possibly TRBD1 on 5 matching bases. Germline V gene data show CDR1 as MDHEN and CDR2 as SYDVKM. V gave up 5 bases and J gave up 5 bases, with 12 bases separating them. This CDR3 contains 13 residues. The CDR3 spells CASSQQVKTEAFF. The DNA for the CDR3 is TGTGCCAGCAGTCAACAGGTAAAAACTGAAGCTTTCTTT.

In regard to this clonotype: Given a far larger clone just one base away, this is likely a sequencing read error. The J gene is TRBJ1-4, the V gene TRBV6-4; D ambiguous. The CDR3 sequence is 16 residues long. Germline loops: CDR1 MRHNA, CDR2 SNTAGT. With 3 bases removed from V and 6 bases from J, the gap between germline ends came to 17 bases. CDR3 amino acids: CASSEVRAWGDEKLFF. Written as DNA, the CDR3 is TGTGCCAGCAGTGAGGTGCGAGCATGGGGAGATGAAAAACTGTTTTTT.

By frequency in the sample, this clonotype is medium-sized. The rearrangement links TRBV6-2 or TRBV6-3 to TRBJ1-5; 9 nucleotides match TRBD1. This CDR3 spans 17 amino acids. CDR1 MNHEY and CDR2 SVGEGT come from the germline V gene. The V and J ends lost 6 bases and 4 bases, in that order; junction bases with no gene match: 13. CDR3: CASRRRTQTGGNQPQHF. The CDR3 coding sequence is TGTGCCAGCAGAAGACGCACACAGACAGGGGGGAATCAGCCCCAGCATTTT.

Many counts were recorded for this clonotype. This chain links TRBV28 with TRBJ1-2, with TRBD1 identical over 12 bases. The CDR3 sequence is 17 residues long. Germline V lookup: CDR1 MDHEN, CDR2 SYDVKM. Trimming took 2 bases from V and 4 from J; bases not matched to a gene: 8. The CDR3 loop is CASSLGTGGFKVYGYTF. For the CDR3, the DNA is TGTGCCAGCAGTTTAGGGACAGGGGGCTTCAAGGTCTATGGCTACACCTTC.

The chain joins TRBV6-1 to TRBJ1-3, with 11 nucleotides matching TRBD1. V lost 6 bases to trimming and J lost 6 bases; unmatched junction nucleotides: 7. This CDR3 comprises 15 residues. Germline assignment: CDR1 MNHNS and CDR2 SASEGT. This CDR3 reads CASRSTGQGVNTIYF. The DNA of the CDR3 is TGTGCCAGCAGAAGCACGGGACAGGGGGTAAACACCATATATTTT.

The V and J genes are TRBV6-1 and TRBJ2-1; the D call may be TRBD1 or TRBD2 (5 bases each). The CDR3 has 15 amino acids. Germline CDR1 is MNHNS and CDR2 is SASEGT. Trimming removed 8 bases at V and 2 bases at J, with 16 bases between. CDR3 residues: CASGGRKPPYNEQFF. The CDR3 nucleotides are TGTGCCAGCGGGGGACGGAAGCCCCCCTACAATGAGCAGTTCTTC.

The chain carries TRBV28 and TRBJ2-3; a possible D gene is TRBD1 (5 bases). Germline V gene sequence: CDR1 MDHEN, CDR2 SYDVKM. The CDR3 loop spans 15 amino acids. Deletions cut 1 base from V and 5 bases from J, with 13 bases between. Written as DNA, the CDR3 is TGTGCCAGCAGTTTATCAGGGCCACAAGGAGATACGCAGTATTTT. Amino acids: CASSLSGPQGDTQYF. The full variable domain, with the rest looked up from reference TRBV28 and TRBJ2-3, is DVKVTQSSRYLVKRTGEKVFLECVQDMDHENMFWYRQDPGLGLRLIYFSYDVKMKEKGDIPEGYSVSREKKERFSLILESASTNQTSMYLCASSLSGPQGDTQYFGPGTRLTVL.

Ten or more counts support this clonotype. The V gene is TRBV6-1, the J gene TRBJ1-3; D call uncertain. CDR1 and CDR2 (germline): MNHNS, SASEGT. V was trimmed by 6 bases and J by 0 bases, leaving 6 bases between them. The CDR3 has 13 amino acids. CDR3 residues: CASSGRSGNTIYF. CDR3 DNA sequence: TGTGCCAGCAGCGGACGCTCTGGAAACACCATATATTTT.

This clonotype was found many times. V is TRBV6-5 and J is TRBJ2-7, with TRBD1 matching over 7 bases. J gave up 0 bases and V 2 bases, and 4 bases lay outside the gene matches. Germline V gives CDR1 MNHEY, CDR2 SVGAGI. CDR3 length: 15 amino acids. CDR3 DNA: TGTGCCAGCAGTTACACGGACAGGAGCTCCTACGAGCAGTACTTC. Encoded protein: CASSYTDRSSYEQYF.

This clonotype was counted many times. The chain couples TRBV10-3 to TRBJ2-7, with 13 positions matching TRBD2. The CDR3 length is 16 residues. Germline values: CDR1 ENHRY, CDR2 SYGVKD. Trimming removed 6 bases from V and 5 bases from J; junction bases left unmatched: 10. The CDR3 bases are TGTGCCATCAGCGGACTAGCGGGAGTGTCTCGGGACGAGCAGTACTTC. It is translated as CAISGLAGVSRDEQYF.

As regards this clonotype: A far larger clone is off by one base, so a read error is likely. V usage is TRBV6-9 and J usage is TRBJ2-7; possibly TRBD2 for D (6 bases). Germline V lookup: CDR1 MNHGY, CDR2 SVAAGI. This CDR3 has 15 amino acids. Trimming took 5 bases from V and 5 from J, leaving 19 bases between them. CDR3 sequence: CASSSGGGKGNEQYF. The DNA for the CDR3 is TGTGCCAGCAGTAGCGGTGGGGGGAAAGGGAACGAGCAGTACTTC.

On this clonotype itself: The junction departs from germline at one end; a sequencing error may be responsible. The chain couples TRBV28 to TRBJ2-2, with D possibly being TRBD2 (6 bases). Looked up from germline, CDR1 is MDHEN and CDR2 is SYDVKM. The CDR3 has 14 amino acids. The CDR3 protein is CAISSGSRNAELFF. In DNA form, the CDR3 reads TGTGCCATCAGTTCCGGGAGCAGAAATGCGGAGCTGTTTTTT.

The chain combines TRBV4-1 with TRBJ2-2; 13 bases align to TRBD2. The CDR3 is 15 residues long. With 5 bases clipped from V and 10 bases from J, the junction kept 7 bases outside the gene matches. Germline CDR1 and CDR2: MGHRA and YSYEKL. The CDR3 spells CASSKGLAGDPELFF. CDR3 in DNA: TGCGCCAGCAGCAAAGGACTAGCGGGAGATCCGGAGCTGTTTTTT.

This clonotype was observed many times. The chain is built from TRBV4-3 and TRBJ2-1; TRBD2 might be the D (5 bases). Looked up from germline, CDR1 is LGHNA and CDR2 is YSLEER. This CDR3 has 15 amino acids. V was pared by 1 base and J by 10 bases, with 17 bases between. CDR3 sequence: CASSQAWTSRLEQFF. CDR3 in DNA: TGCGCCAGCAGCCAAGCTTGGACTTCCCGTTTGGAGCAGTTCTTC.

The gene calls are TRBV6-2 or TRBV6-3 and TRBJ2-7; D remains unclear. The germline V gene has CDR1 MNHEY and CDR2 SVGEGT. The V end lost 5 bases, the J end lost 2 bases, and 16 bases lay between the germline ends. This CDR3 has 15 amino acids. CDR3 coding DNA: TGTGCCAGCAGTGGAAGGTTGGTTGGGACCTACGAGCAGTACTTC. Translating gives CASSGRLVGTYEQYF.

This rearrangement joins TRBV28 to TRBJ1-2, with 7 bases fitting TRBD1. V was clipped by 8 bases and J by 10 bases; unmatched bases: 16. There are 14 residues in the CDR3. CDR1 is MDHEN, CDR2 SYDVKM, per germline. Written as DNA, the CDR3 is TGTGCCAGCGACAATCGGGACAGTTCGGATGTCTACACCTTC. Protein: CASDNRDSSDVYTF.

This clonotype was counted a single time. This probably arose from a read error, given a far larger clone one base away. The chain uses TRBV6-2 or TRBV6-3 and TRBJ2-7; 8 bases align to TRBD2. Germline V gene lookup returns CDR1 MNHEY and CDR2 SVGEGT. The CDR3 spans 19 residues. The CDR3 region has the DNA TGTGCCAGCAGTGACTATATGGAGAGCGGGAGCTCTAGCTCCTACGAGCAGTGCTTC. This sequence encodes CASSDYMESGSSSSYEQCF.

This clonotype was picked up many times. J is TRBJ1-1 and V is TRBV3-1; no clear D. V gave up 1 base and J gave up 11 bases, with 8 bases separating them. This CDR3 has 11 residues. Germline CDR1 and CDR2: LGHDT and YNNKEL (reference sequence). The CDR3 sequence: CASSQGPQAFF. The CDR3 bases are TGTGCCAGCAGCCAAGGCCCGCAGGCTTTCTTT.

This clonotype was seen repeatedly, ten times or more. The chain employs TRBV4-1 and TRBJ2-1; D is undetermined. CDR3 size: 16 residues. Trimming removed 1 base from V and 0 bases from J, with 10 bases in between. From germline, CDR1 is MGHRA and CDR2 YSYEKL. The CDR3 DNA is TGCGCCAGCAGCCAAGTTAACCTGATCTCCTACAATGAGCAGTTCTTC. Translation: CASSQVNLISYNEQFF.

Turning to this clonotype: A far larger clone is off by one base, so a read error is likely. This chain links TRBV7-9 with TRBJ2-3; 12 bases fit TRBD1. There are 15 residues in the CDR3. With V trimmed by 7 bases and J by 9 bases, 11 bases remained unmatched. Germline values: CDR1 SEHNR, CDR2 FQNEAQ (reference sequence). The CDR3 DNA reads as TGTGCCAGCATCTCGCCGGGACAGGGGGCGCGAACGCAGTATTTT. Its translation: CASISPGQGARTQYF.

In its sample, this clonotype is medium-sized (0.01 to 0.1%). The chain combines TRBV28 with TRBJ1-5; 10 nucleotides align to TRBD1. The CDR3 extends over 18 amino acids. The V gene end was trimmed by 6 bases and the J gene end by 1 base; junction bases not matched to a gene: 12. Germline V CDR1 and CDR2: MDHEN, SYDVKM. The CDR3 spells CASRPDRGPTKSNQPQHF. CDR3 DNA sequence: TGTGCCAGCAGACCAGACAGGGGGCCGACAAAGAGCAATCAGCCCCAGCATTTT.

This clonotype appeared many times. The chain recombines TRBV20-1 with TRBJ2-3; TRBD1 matches at 8 bases. This CDR3 comprises 16 residues. CDR1 DFQATT and CDR2 SNEGSKA come from the germline V gene (reference sequence). V shed 1 base, J shed 3 bases, and the junction held 9 bases outside the gene matches. Written as DNA, the CDR3 is TGCAGTGCTAGAGTTACAGGACAGGGAAGTACAGATACGCAGTATTTT. Protein: CSARVTGQGSTDTQYF.